A single sample is the source of the 16 T cell receptor beta chains below, sequenced in a study of molecular identifiers for immune sequencing clone quantification. TCRdb re-called the PCR reads through MiXCR, storing one row per CDR3 protein. Among some 580,000 distinct CDR3 sequences, roughly 23% were seen once, and the ten largest hold about 0.78%. Sequenced input: naive CD8+ T cells from blood, with Jurkat cell RNA spiked in. Subset in this sample: FACS-sorted CD8+CD4-CCR7+CD45RA+ naive T cells. These receptor sequences come from a human donor in good health. Some libraries in this study had Jurkat cell RNA spiked in.

This clonotype was seen a handful of times. This chain connects TRBV9 to TRBJ2-1; the D is unclear. The CDR3 runs to 16 residues. The V end was cut by 4 bases, the J end by 0 bases, with 14 bases between. The germline V gene encodes CDR1 SGDLS and CDR2 YYNGEE. The CDR3 protein is CASSFSDWSSYNEQFF. The CDR3 coding sequence is TGTGCCAGCAGCTTCAGTGACTGGAGCTCCTACAATGAGCAGTTCTTC.

About this clonotype: A clone one base away is much larger, so this may be a read error. Here the CDR3 reads CASSQDHGTGYTGAFF. CDR3 coding DNA: TGTGCCAGCAGCCAAGACCATGGGACAGGGTACACTGGAGCTTTCTTT. V is TRBV3-1 and J is TRBJ1-1; 9 bases are a match to TRBD1. CDR1 is LGHDT, CDR2 YNNKEL, per germline (reference sequence). The CDR3 is 16 amino acids.

This clonotype was picked up a small number of times. The chain carries TRBV12-3 or TRBV12-4 and TRBJ2-1; TRBD2 aligns across 11 bases. Germline trimming cut 2 bases from V and 2 bases from J; bases unmatched to any gene: 14. CDR3 size: 20 residues. CDR3 region: CASSLRLAGGRPYAYNEQFF. For the CDR3, the DNA is TGTGCCAGCAGTTTACGGTTAGCGGGAGGGCGCCCGTACGCCTACAATGAGCAGTTCTTC.

This rearrangement joins TRBV11-1 to TRBJ2-7; the D is unclear. The CDR3 is made up of 14 amino acids. The ends were cut back, 3 bases at V and 5 bases at J, with 14 bases in the middle. Germline values: CDR1 SGHAT, CDR2 FQDESV (reference sequence). DNA of the CDR3: TGTGCCAGCAGCTTGGCGCCCGTTCCGGACGAGCAGTACTTC. It encodes CASSLAPVPDEQYF.

The rearrangement links TRBV9 to TRBJ1-5; a possible D gene is TRBD1 (5 bases). Germline CDR1 SGDLS, CDR2 YYNGEE. The CDR3 length is 14 residues. Deletions cut 3 bases from V and 2 bases from J, with 9 bases between. The CDR3: CASSAGFGNQPQHF. CDR3 DNA sequence: TGTGCCAGCAGCGCAGGGTTTGGCAATCAGCCCCAGCATTTT.

This clonotype was seen repeatedly, ten times or more. The V and J genes are TRBV28 and TRBJ2-3, with 10 bases matching TRBD2. Looked up from germline, CDR1 is MDHEN and CDR2 is SYDVKM. The junction had 9 bases not matched to a gene; V was cut back by 2 bases and J by 4 bases. The CDR3 is 17 residues long. The CDR3 is CASSLRPSGSGADTQYF. The CDR3 DNA is TGTGCCAGCAGTTTAAGGCCTAGCGGGAGCGGCGCAGATACGCAGTATTTT.

A remark on this clonotype: A much larger clone sits a single nucleotide away, making a read error possible. J is TRBJ1-1 and V is TRBV4-1; D remains ambiguous. In germline, CDR1 is MGHRA, CDR2 YSYEKL. The CDR3 covers 14 residues. Trimming took off 2 bases at V and 10 bases at J, with 17 bases between the two ends. This chain's CDR3 is CASSQIEAPVGAFF. The CDR3 DNA reads as TGCGCCAGCAGCCAAATTGAGGCCCCGGTCGGAGCTTTCTTT.

For this clonotype: A read error is possible here, since a much larger clone lies one base away. The chain couples TRBV28 to TRBJ2-7; a possible D gene is TRBD1 (5 bases). The CDR3 totals 11 residues. Between the trimmed V and J ends, which lost 3 bases and 12 bases, there was a span of 12 bases. CDR1 is MDHEN and CDR2 is SYDVKM in the germline V gene. The chain's CDR3 is CASSFYGARYF. In DNA, the CDR3 is TGTGCCAGCAGTTTCTATGGGGCCCGGTACTTC.

This clonotype was seen many times. The rearrangement joins TRBV30 to TRBJ2-4, with TRBD1 matching over 7 bases. CDR3 length equals 18 residues. J lost 1 base, V lost 2 bases, and 14 bases had no gene match. The germline gives CDR1 GTSNPN, CDR2 SVGIG (reference sequence). This CDR3 reads CAWSPRQGEGMAKNIQYF. The CDR3 coding sequence is TGTGCCTGGAGTCCACGACAGGGTGAAGGGATGGCCAAAAACATTCAGTACTTC.

This clonotype was seen a handful of times. J is TRBJ2-1 and V is TRBV19; the match to TRBD1 covers 8 bases. From germline, CDR1 is LNHDA and CDR2 SQIVND (reference sequence). CDR3 length: 13 amino acids. V was clipped by 6 bases and J by 4 bases; unmatched bases: 2. CDR3 sequence (DNA): TGTGCCAGTAGCACAGGGGGATACAATGAGCAGTTCTTC. Amino acid sequence: CASSTGGYNEQFF.

This clonotype was counted many times. This chain uses TRBV7-9 with TRBJ1-4; D not certain. CDR3 size: 13 residues. CDR1 is SEHNR and CDR2 is FQNEAQ in the germline V gene (reference sequence). The ends were cut back, 2 bases at V and 6 bases at J, with 7 bases in the middle. CDR3 DNA sequence: TGTGCCAGCAGCTTATTTTCTGATGAAAAACTGTTTTTT. Amino acid sequence: CASSLFSDEKLFF.

This sequence joins TRBV7-3 and TRBJ2-3, with TRBD2 identical over 8 bases. Germline lookup yields CDR1 SGHTA and CDR2 FQGTGA. The CDR3 loop spans 19 amino acids. V shed 2 bases and J 2 bases; nucleotides not matched to a gene: 15. The DNA for the CDR3 is TGTGCCAGCAGCTTAGATAGCCCAACTAGCGGAGGGAACACAGATACGCAGTATTTT. Its translation is CASSLDSPTSGGNTDTQYF. The variable domain in full, completed from reference TRBV7-3 and TRBJ2-3, reads GAGVSQTPSNKVTEKGKYVELRCDPISGHTALYWYRQSLGQGPEFLIYFQGTGAADDSGLPNDRFFAVRPEGSVSTLKIQRTERGDSAVYLCASSLDSPTSGGNTDTQYFGPGTRLTVL.

This clonotype occurred a few times. The J gene is TRBJ2-3, the V gene TRBV15, with TRBD2 matching over 13 bases. In germline, CDR1 is LNHNV, CDR2 YYDKDF (reference sequence). V lost 3 bases, J lost 2 bases, and 5 bases stayed unmatched. This CDR3 is built from 17 residues. The CDR3 nucleotides read TGTGCCACCAGCAGGTTGGGACTAGCGGGGTACACAGATACGCAGTATTTT. Its translation is CATSRLGLAGYTDTQYF.

This clonotype was found many times. V is TRBV12-3 or TRBV12-4 and J is TRBJ2-5; the match to TRBD1 covers 7 bases. CDR3 length: 15 amino acids. V was clipped by 8 bases and J by 2 bases; unmatched bases: 11. This chain's CDR3 is CASARQGSGQETQYF. The CDR3 DNA sequence: TGTGCCAGCGCAAGACAGGGCTCGGGTCAAGAGACCCAGTACTTC.

For this clonotype: A much larger clone differs by one base, so this may be a read error. The genes are TRBV27 and TRBJ2-3; 7 nucleotides agree with TRBD1. Germline loops: CDR1 MNHEY, CDR2 SMNVEV (reference sequence). The CDR3 sequence is 16 residues long. V lost 4 bases, J lost 4 bases, and 11 bases stayed unmatched. CDR3 sequence (DNA): TGTGCCAGCAGTTCAACCGGGGCTAGGGGGCCAGATACGCAGTATTTT. Amino acids: CASSSTGARGPDTQYF.

This clonotype was recorded only once. This rearrangement joins TRBV14 to TRBJ1-1; TRBD1 agrees at 8 bases. V lost 4 bases to trimming and J lost 4 bases; unmatched junction nucleotides: 8. The CDR3 is 15 amino acids. Germline V lookup: CDR1 SGHDN, CDR2 FVKESK. The CDR3 region has the DNA TGTGCCAGCAGCCGTACGACAGGGGCGAGCACTGAAGCTTTCTTT. Translated, it gives CASSRTTGASTEAFF.